Following are 17 T cell receptor beta chains from one sample sequenced in a study of PD-L1 blockade in urothelial cancer. Sequencing was performed with immunoSEQ multiplex PCR; in TCRdb, only in-frame clones are kept and a portion is missing. The top ten clones hold around 2% of a sample with around 40,000 clones, around 89% of them seen once. Material: PBMCs, obtained around atezolizumab (anti-PD-L1) treatment. The receptors here all came from a man in his fifties or sixties with urothelial cancer.

The rearrangement joins TRBV11-1 to TRBJ2-7; 7 bases agree with TRBD1. With 5 bases clipped from V and 2 bases from J, the junction kept 3 bases outside the gene matches. This CDR3 is 13 amino acids long. The germline gives CDR1 SGHAT, CDR2 FQDESV (reference sequence). CDR3 coding DNA: TGTGCCAGCAGCCGGGACAGAACCTACGAGCAGTACTTC. Translated: CASSRDRTYEQYF.

The chain employs TRBV2 and TRBJ2-3; tentative D call: TRBD1 (6 bases). V lost 6 bases to trimming and J lost 2 bases, with 18 bases between them. CDR3 length equals 16 residues. Germline CDR1 is SNHLY and CDR2 is FYNNEI. CDR3 DNA sequence: TGTGCCAGCAGAGGCCCGCAGGGGCGCGCCACAGATACGCAGTATTTT. It codes for CASRGPQGRATDTQYF.

This sequence joins TRBV6-5 and TRBJ2-7; the match to TRBD1 covers 9 bases. With 6 bases clipped from V and 4 bases from J, the junction kept 4 bases outside the gene matches. The CDR3 loop spans 13 amino acids. The germline V gene has CDR1 MNHEY and CDR2 SVGAGI. The CDR3 loop reads CASRGTGKYEQYF. The CDR3 bases are TGTGCCAGCAGGGGGACAGGGAAGTACGAGCAGTACTTC.

V is TRBV27 and J is TRBJ2-1, with 7 bases matching TRBD1. Looked up from germline, CDR1 is MNHEY and CDR2 is SMNVEV (reference sequence). V shed 4 bases, J shed 5 bases, and the junction held 5 bases outside the gene matches. This CDR3 contains 14 residues. DNA of the CDR3: TGTGCCAGCAGTTGGAAGGGGGCCAACAATGAGCAGTTCTTC. It yields the protein CASSWKGANNEQFF.

V gene TRBV5-1 combines with J gene TRBJ1-4; D may be TRBD1 (5 bases). The CDR3 runs 12 residues. V was shortened by 8 bases and J by 8 bases, with 13 bases between the two germline ends. From germline, CDR1 is SGHRS and CDR2 YFSETQ. This CDR3 reads CARGGVGEKLFF. CDR3 sequence (DNA): TGCGCCAGGGGGGGGGTAGGAGAAAAACTGTTTTTT. Combining the CDR3 with reference TRBV5-1 and TRBJ1-4 gives the whole variable domain KAGVTQTPRYLIKTRGQQVTLSCSPISGHRSVSWYQQTPGQGLQFLFEYFSETQRNKGNFPGRFSGRQFSNSRSEMNVSTLELGDSALYLCARGGVGEKLFFGSGTQLSVL.

CDR3 residues: CASSLPAGGTNTGELFF. DNA for the CDR3: TGTGCCAGCAGTTTACCAGCGGGGGGTACGAACACCGGGGAGCTGTTTTTT. The chain joins TRBV28 to TRBJ2-2, with 9 nucleotides matching TRBD2. Per the germline V gene, CDR1 is MDHEN and CDR2 is SYDVKM. The CDR3 is 17 residues long. The J segment lost 0 bases and the V segment lost 2 bases, leaving 4 bases of the junction unmatched.

This chain uses TRBV9 with TRBJ1-2; unclear D gene. CDR3 size: 14 residues. CDR1 and CDR2 from the germline V gene are SGDLS and YYNGEE. V dropped 1 base and J dropped 5 bases, with 12 bases sitting between them. The CDR3 protein is CASSVSLSLYGYTF. The CDR3 bases are TGTGCCAGCAGCGTATCCCTTTCTTTGTATGGCTACACCTTC.

This clone showed up just once. The V gene is TRBV5-1, the J gene TRBJ2-7, with 12 bases that match TRBD1. CDR1 SGHRS and CDR2 YFSETQ come from the germline V gene. The CDR3 spans 15 residues. The ends lost 2 bases at V and 5 bases at J; junction bases unmatched: 5. The CDR3 loop is CASSLGTGGIDEQYF. In nucleotides, the CDR3 is TGCGCCAGCAGCTTAGGGACAGGGGGCATCGACGAGCAGTACTTC. The whole variable domain, remainder taken from reference TRBV5-1 and TRBJ2-7, is KAGVTQTPRYLIKTRGQQVTLSCSPISGHRSVSWYQQTPGQGLQFLFEYFSETQRNKGNFPGRFSGRQFSNSRSEMNVSTLELGDSALYLCASSLGTGGIDEQYFGPGTRLTVT.

The chain recombines TRBV7-9 with TRBJ2-7; D is unclear. This CDR3 spans 11 amino acids. Germline V gives CDR1 SEHNR, CDR2 FQNEAQ (reference sequence). V gave up 4 bases and J gave up 7 bases, with 8 bases separating them. CDR3 loop: CASSSAREQYF. The CDR3 DNA follows: TGTGCCAGCAGCTCTGCCCGGGAGCAGTACTTC.

The chain is built from TRBV9 and TRBJ2-2, with 10 bases matching TRBD2. The V gene end was trimmed by 0 bases and the J gene end by 5 bases; junction bases not matched to a gene: 1. Germline V gene sequence: CDR1 SGDLS, CDR2 YYNGEE. The CDR3 loop spans 15 amino acids. CDR3 DNA: TGTGCCAGCAGCGTAGTAGCGGGGGGAACCGGGGAGCTGTTTTTT. Its translation is CASSVVAGGTGELFF.

CDR3 in amino acids: CASSVAGGVRGYTF. The CDR3 coding sequence is TGTGCCAGCAGCGTAGCTGGGGGCGTGCGTGGCTACACCTTC. The chain recombines TRBV9 with TRBJ1-2; TRBD1 is a possible D gene (6 bases). CDR1 SGDLS and CDR2 YYNGEE come from the germline V gene. The CDR3 covers 14 residues. V shed 0 bases and J shed 7 bases, with 13 bases lying between them.

This clone was seen once. CDR3 in DNA: TGTGCCAGCAGCTTAACACAGGGGGAGGCTGAAGCTTTCTTT. The encoded protein is CASSLTQGEAEAFF. This rearrangement joins TRBV7-6 to TRBJ1-1; 8 positions agree with TRBD1. The J segment lost 6 bases and the V segment lost 2 bases, leaving 5 bases of the junction unmatched. The CDR3 loop spans 14 amino acids. Per germline, CDR1 SGHVS and CDR2 FNYEAQ. The whole variable domain, remainder taken from reference TRBV7-6 and TRBJ1-1, is GAGVSQSPRYKVTKRGQDVALRCDPISGHVSLYWYRQALGQGPEFLTYFNYEAQQDKSGLPNDRFSAERPEGSISTLTIQRTEQRDSAMYRCASSLTQGEAEAFFGQGTRLTVV.

The rearrangement joins TRBV4-1 to TRBJ2-4; 8 bases are shared with TRBD1. CDR3 length: 13 residues. The V segment lost 1 base and the J segment 16 bases; nucleotides outside the gene matches: 9. The V gene's germline CDR1 is MGHRA and CDR2 YSYEKL. CDR3 sequence: CASSQADRGRFYF. For the CDR3, the DNA is TGCGCCAGCAGCCAAGCAGACAGGGGACGGTTTTACTTC.

V usage is TRBV4-2 and J usage is TRBJ1-2, with 8 nucleotides matching TRBD1. This CDR3 region has 14 residues. Unmatched junction bases numbered 2, after V lost 2 bases and J lost 3 bases. Germline V lookup: CDR1 LGHNA, CDR2 YNFKEQ. This CDR3 reads CASSQTDRDYGYTF. CDR3 DNA: TGTGCCAGCAGCCAAACGGACAGGGACTATGGCTACACCTTC.

This clone was detected only once. The chain couples TRBV9 to TRBJ2-1; a weak D match, TRBD2 (5 bases). Trimming took 4 bases from V and 1 from J, leaving 15 bases between them. Germline V CDR1 and CDR2: SGDLS, YYNGEE. The CDR3 is made up of 16 amino acids. The CDR3 bases are TGTGCCAGCAGCTTGAGGGCAGACCCTTCCTACAATGAGCAGTTCTTC. Its protein product is CASSLRADPSYNEQFF.

The genes are TRBV13 and TRBJ2-7, with a tentative D call TRBD2 (5 bases). The CDR3 spans 16 residues. CDR1 is PRHDT and CDR2 is FYEKMQ in the germline V gene (reference sequence). V lost 2 bases and J 4 bases, leaving 18 bases between the germline ends. As DNA, the CDR3 is TGTGCCAGCAGCTTACGCGCCCGGGGAGTCCTATACGAGCAGTACTTC. Translating it yields CASSLRARGVLYEQYF.

The chain has TRBV7-2 and TRBJ2-3; possible D gene TRBD2, 6 bases. The CDR3 totals 13 residues. V was clipped by 3 bases and J by 4 bases, with 8 bases between them. CDR1 is SGHTA, CDR2 FQGNSA, per germline. DNA of the CDR3: TGTGCCAGCAGCTTCGCGGGGTCAGATACGCAGTATTTT. Protein product: CASSFAGSDTQYF.